The 6 T cell receptor beta chains reported below all come from one sample, sequenced in a study of human T cells and chemical hapten exposure. Time point given: patch test 1, 2 weeks after DPC sensitization. Treatment here: therapeutic diphenylcyclopropenone sensitization with weekly scalp DPC. TCRdb re-called the RACE reads through MiXCR, storing one row per CDR3 protein. The table has 300,000 to 400,000 distinct CDR3 sequences, approximately 6.3% seen once; the top ten hold 8% to 9%. The source was whole blood, collected in connection with sensitization to the hapten diphenylcyclopropenone (DPC). Every receptor here comes from a woman younger than 30 with alopecia areata. Some clones in this sample may be carry-over from other donors' samples.

The chain combines TRBV7-9 with TRBJ2-3; D is uncertain. Germline CDR1 SEHNR, CDR2 FQNEAQ (reference sequence). The CDR3 contains 15 residues. V lost 1 base, J lost 0 bases, and 8 bases lay in between. Here the CDR3 reads CASSLGRASTDTQYF. The CDR3 DNA is TGTGCCAGCAGCTTAGGAAGGGCCAGCACAGATACGCAGTATTTT. The full variable domain, in which reference TRBV7-9 and TRBJ2-3 provide the parts outside the CDR3, is DTGVSQNPRHKITKRGQNVTFRCDPISEHNRLYWYRQTLGQGPEFLTYFQNEAQLEKSRLLSDRFSAERPKGSFSTLEIQRTEQGDSAMYLCASSLGRASTDTQYFGPGTRLTVL.

The rearrangement uses TRBV24-1 and TRBJ2-3, with 8 bases matching TRBD2. J lost 4 bases, V lost 5 bases, and 10 bases had no gene match. The germline gives CDR1 KGHDR, CDR2 SFDVKD. This CDR3 comprises 16 residues. The chain's CDR3 is CATSGVGGAMADTQYF. The CDR3 coding sequence is TGTGCCACCAGTGGTGTCGGGGGGGCCATGGCAGATACGCAGTATTTT.

V usage is TRBV13 and J usage is TRBJ2-1; D might be TRBD2 (6 bases). Deletions cut 0 bases from V and 5 bases from J, with 11 bases between. The germline CDR1 and CDR2 sequences are PRHDT and FYEKMQ (reference sequence). The CDR3 loop spans 15 amino acids. The CDR3 sequence: CASSLGRLGDNEQFF. In DNA, the CDR3 is TGTGCCAGCAGCTTAGGAAGACTAGGAGACAATGAGCAGTTCTTC.

This clonotype was found many times. This chain uses TRBV9 with TRBJ2-2; no clear D gene. V lost 0 bases to trimming and J lost 3 bases, with 9 bases between them. Germline-derived CDR1 and CDR2 are SGDLS and YYNGEE. The CDR3 has 15 residues. The CDR3 sequence is CASSVVARDTGELFF. Written as DNA, the CDR3 is TGTGCCAGCAGCGTAGTTGCACGGGACACCGGGGAGCTGTTTTTT.

This clonotype was detected many times. The chain couples TRBV7-6 to TRBJ2-1; D is undetermined. Germline V lookup: CDR1 SGHVS, CDR2 FNYEAQ. The CDR3 totals 13 residues. V lost 4 bases and J 7 bases, leaving 11 bases between the germline ends. The CDR3 DNA sequence: TGTGCCAGCAGCTCAATATTGGGGAATGAGCAGTTCTTC. Its translation: CASSSILGNEQFF.

This clonotype came up many times. This rearrangement joins TRBV27 to TRBJ2-5; D not resolved. Trimming cost V 1 base and J 4 bases, with 7 bases left between them. The V gene's germline CDR1 is MNHEY and CDR2 SMNVEV (reference sequence). CDR3 length: 13 amino acids. For the CDR3, the DNA is TGTGCCAGCAGTTTATACTTGGGAGAGACCCAGTACTTC. It is translated as CASSLYLGETQYF.